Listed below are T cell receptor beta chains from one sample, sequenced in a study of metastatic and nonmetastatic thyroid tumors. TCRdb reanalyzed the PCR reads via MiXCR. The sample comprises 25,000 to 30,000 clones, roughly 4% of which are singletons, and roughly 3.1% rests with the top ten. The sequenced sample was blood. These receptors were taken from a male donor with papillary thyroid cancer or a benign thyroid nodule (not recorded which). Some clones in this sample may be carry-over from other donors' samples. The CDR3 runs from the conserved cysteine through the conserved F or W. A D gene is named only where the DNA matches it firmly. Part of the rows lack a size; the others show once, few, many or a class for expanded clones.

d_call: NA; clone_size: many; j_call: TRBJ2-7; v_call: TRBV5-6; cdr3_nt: TGTGCCAGCAGCTTGGACAGTCTCGCCGAGCAGTACTTC; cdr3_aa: CASSLDSLAEQYF
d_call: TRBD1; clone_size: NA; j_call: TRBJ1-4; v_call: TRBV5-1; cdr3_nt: TGCGCCAGCAGCTTGAGGGACAGGGGGCGAGAAAAACTGTTTTTT; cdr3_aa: CASSLRDRGREKLFF
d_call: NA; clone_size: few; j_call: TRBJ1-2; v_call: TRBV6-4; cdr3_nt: TGTGCCAGCAGTCCCCAGGGTTCGTTAGGATACGGCTACACCTTC; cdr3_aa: CASSPQGSLGYGYTF
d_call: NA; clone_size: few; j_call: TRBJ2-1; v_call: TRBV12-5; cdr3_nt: TGTGCTAGTGATACTGAGGCGTCGTACAATGAGCAGTTCTTC; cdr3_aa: CASDTEASYNEQFF
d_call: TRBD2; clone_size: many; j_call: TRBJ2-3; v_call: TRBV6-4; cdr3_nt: TGTGCCAGCAGTGACGGGCTAGCGGGAGGGCCAGATACGCAGTATTTT; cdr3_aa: CASSDGLAGGPDTQYF
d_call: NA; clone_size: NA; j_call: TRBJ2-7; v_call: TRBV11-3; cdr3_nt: TGTGCCAGCAGCTCCAGTAATGACGAGCAGTACTTC; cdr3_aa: CASSSSNDEQYF
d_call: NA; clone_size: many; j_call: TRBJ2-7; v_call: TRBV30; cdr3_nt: TGTGCCTGGACCCCAGGGCCAGGGAGGCAGTACTTC; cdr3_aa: CAWTPGPGRQYF
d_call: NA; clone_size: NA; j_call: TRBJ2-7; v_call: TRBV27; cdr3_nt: TGTGCCAGGACCGCAGAAGGCCCCTACGAGCAGTACTTC; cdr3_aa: CARTAEGPYEQYF
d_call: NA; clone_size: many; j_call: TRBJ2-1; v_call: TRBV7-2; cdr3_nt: TGTGCCAGCAGCTTACCCCGGGGTGAGCAGTTCTTC; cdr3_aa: CASSLPRGEQFF
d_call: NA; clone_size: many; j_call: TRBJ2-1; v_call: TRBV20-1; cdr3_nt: TGCAGTGCTAGAGATCTAAGGGCCTACAATGAGCAGTTCTTC; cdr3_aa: CSARDLRAYNEQFF
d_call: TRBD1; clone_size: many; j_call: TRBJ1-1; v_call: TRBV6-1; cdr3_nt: TGTGCCAGCAGTGCCGGACAGGGTGAAGCTTTCTTT; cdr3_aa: CASSAGQGEAFF
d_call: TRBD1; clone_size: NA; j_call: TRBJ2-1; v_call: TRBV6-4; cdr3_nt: TGTGCCAGCGGGACAGGGGCAAACAATGAGCAGTTCTTC; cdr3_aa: CASGTGANNEQFF
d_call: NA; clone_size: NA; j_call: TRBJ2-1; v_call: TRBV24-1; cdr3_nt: TGTGCCACCCAGGCGGGACAGCACGTATACAATGAGCAGTTCTTC; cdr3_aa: CATQAGQHVYNEQFF
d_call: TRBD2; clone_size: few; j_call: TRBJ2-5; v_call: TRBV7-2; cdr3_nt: TGTGCCAGCAGCTTTCCGCTAGCGGGAGTAGAGACCCAGTACTTC; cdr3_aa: CASSFPLAGVETQYF
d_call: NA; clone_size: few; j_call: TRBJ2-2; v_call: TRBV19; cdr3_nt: TGTGCCAGTATAGACATGGCTGAGGGTATCGGGGAGCTGTTTTTT; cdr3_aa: CASIDMAEGIGELFF
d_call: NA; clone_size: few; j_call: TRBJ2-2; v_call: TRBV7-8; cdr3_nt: TGTGCCAGCAGCTCCTCGGCAGGGAAGGGCGGGGAGCTGTTTTTT; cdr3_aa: CASSSSAGKGGELFF
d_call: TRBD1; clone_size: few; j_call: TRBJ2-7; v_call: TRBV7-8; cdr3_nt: TGTGCCAGCAGCTTTTGGGACAGGGACTCCTACGAGCAGTACTTC; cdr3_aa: CASSFWDRDSYEQYF
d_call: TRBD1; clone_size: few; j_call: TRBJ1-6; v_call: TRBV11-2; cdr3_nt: TGTGCCAGCAGCTCGAATAGGACAGGGAATTCACCCCTCCACTTT; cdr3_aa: CASSSNRTGNSPLHF
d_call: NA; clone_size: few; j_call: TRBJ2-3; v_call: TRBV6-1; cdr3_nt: TGTGCCAGCACAAAAGGGGGTACAGATAAGCAATATTTT; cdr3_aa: CASTKGGTDKQYF
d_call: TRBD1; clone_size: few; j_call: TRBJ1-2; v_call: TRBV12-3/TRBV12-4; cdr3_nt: TGTGCCAGCAGTACAGGGGGCCATGACTATGGCTACACCTTC; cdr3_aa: CASSTGGHDYGYTF
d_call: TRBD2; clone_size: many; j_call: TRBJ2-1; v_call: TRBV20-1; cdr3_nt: TGCAGTCTTCATTTGGCGGACCTCGGGAGGGAGCAGTTCTTC; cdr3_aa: CSLHLADLGREQFF
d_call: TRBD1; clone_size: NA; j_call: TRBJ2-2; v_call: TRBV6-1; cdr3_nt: TGTGCCAGCAGTGAATCGGCGACAGGGGTTCCCGGGGAGCTGTTTTTT; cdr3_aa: CASSESATGVPGELFF
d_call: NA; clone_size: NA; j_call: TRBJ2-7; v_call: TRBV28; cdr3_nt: TGTGCCAGCAGCTTCCGGGACACAAATTACGAGCAGTACTTC; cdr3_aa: CASSFRDTNYEQYF
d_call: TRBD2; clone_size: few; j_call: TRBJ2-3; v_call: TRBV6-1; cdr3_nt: TGTGCCAGCAGTCTCGGGGGGGTCTCTACAGATACGCAGTATTTT; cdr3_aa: CASSLGGVSTDTQYF
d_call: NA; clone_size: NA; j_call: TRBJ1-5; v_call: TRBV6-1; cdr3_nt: TGTGCCAGCAGTCGCGGGGAGAATCTTTGGAATCAGCCCCAGCATTTT; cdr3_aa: CASSRGENLWNQPQHF
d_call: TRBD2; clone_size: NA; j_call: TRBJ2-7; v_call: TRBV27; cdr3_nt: TGTGCCAGCAGTTGGACTAGCGGGAGGGCCGAGCAGTACTTC; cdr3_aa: CASSWTSGRAEQYF
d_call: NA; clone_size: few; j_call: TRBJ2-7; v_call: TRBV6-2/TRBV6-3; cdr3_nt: TGTGCCAGCAGTGGATCGGGGAGCCCCGAGCAGTACTTC; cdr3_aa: CASSGSGSPEQYF
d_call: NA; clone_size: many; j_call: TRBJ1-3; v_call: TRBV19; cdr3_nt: TGTGCCAGTAGTATTTCCATCCCACGCTCTGGAAACACCATATATTTT; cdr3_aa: CASSISIPRSGNTIYF
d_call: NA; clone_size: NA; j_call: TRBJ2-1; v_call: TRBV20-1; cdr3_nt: TGCAGTTCTAGACGCCTCAGAGGGGGGGGGAGCTCCTACAATGAGCAGTTCTTC; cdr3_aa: CSSRRLRGGGSSYNEQFF
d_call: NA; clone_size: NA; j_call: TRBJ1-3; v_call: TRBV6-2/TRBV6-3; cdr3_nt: TGTGCCAGCAGTGTCACCGGGACGGCTGGAAACACCATATATTTT; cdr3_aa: CASSVTGTAGNTIYF
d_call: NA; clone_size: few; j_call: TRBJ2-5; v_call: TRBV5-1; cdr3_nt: TGCGTCAGCAGCTGGGGAGGGGGGGCGGGAGTTCAAGAGACCCAGTACTTC; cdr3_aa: CVSSWGGGAGVQETQYF
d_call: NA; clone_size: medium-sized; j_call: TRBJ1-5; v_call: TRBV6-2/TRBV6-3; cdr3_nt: TGTGCCAGCAGTTACTCGGAGGAAAATCAGCCCCAGCATTTT; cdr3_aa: CASSYSEENQPQHF
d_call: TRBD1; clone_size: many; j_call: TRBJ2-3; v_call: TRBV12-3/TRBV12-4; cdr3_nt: TGTGCCAGCAGCCCTGAGACAGGGACAGATACGCAGTATTTT; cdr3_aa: CASSPETGTDTQYF
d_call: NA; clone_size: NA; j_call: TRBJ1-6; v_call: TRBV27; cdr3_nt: TGTGCCAGCATGAGGGAAGGTATTGGAGCCCTCCACTTT; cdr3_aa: CASMREGIGALHF
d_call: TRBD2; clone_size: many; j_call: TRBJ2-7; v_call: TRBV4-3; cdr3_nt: TGCGCCAGCAGCCAAGCGTATCAGGGGGGACTAGCGGGAGCCCTCTACGAGCAGTACTTC; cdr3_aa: CASSQAYQGGLAGALYEQYF
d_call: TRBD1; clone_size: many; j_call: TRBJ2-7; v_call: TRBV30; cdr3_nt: TGTGCCTTAGCCGGGACAGAGCCCTACGAGCAGTACTTC; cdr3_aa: CALAGTEPYEQYF
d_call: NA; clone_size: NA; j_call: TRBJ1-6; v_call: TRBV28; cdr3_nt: TGTGCCAGCAGTCCTCGAAAGGGGCGGAATTCACCCCTCCACTTT; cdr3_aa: CASSPRKGRNSPLHF
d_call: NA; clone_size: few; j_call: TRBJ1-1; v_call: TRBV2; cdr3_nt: TGTGCCAGCAGTGAAGTCTTTGAAGCTTTCTTT; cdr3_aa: CASSEVFEAFF